This is a list of T cell receptor beta chains from one sample in a study of blood T cell repertoires in COVID-19. TCRdb's table, derived via immunoSEQ multiplex PCR, lists solely in-frame clones and lacks some. This table has more than 25,000 clones, 90% appearing once. Sequencing input: peripheral blood. The receptors were gathered from a man aged 65 to 85 with active or convalescent COVID-19. The CDR3 runs from the conserved cysteine through the conserved F or W. The order of the fields is CDR3 length, clone size, J gene, D gene, V gene, CDR3 protein, CDR3 DNA. The D gene is left open where the match is weak. Not every row has a clone size; where given, it reads once, few, many or a size class.

>15|-|TRBJ1-1|-|TRBV7-6
CASSPPGEPFTEAFF
TGTGCCAGCAGCCCGCCGGGGGAGCCATTCACTGAAGCTTTCTTT
>11|few|TRBJ2-7|-|TRBV30
CAWSTNYEQYF
TGTGCCTGGAGTACTAACTACGAGCAGTACTTC
>17|once|TRBJ1-4|-|TRBV2
CASSVEQGGSFNEKLFF
TGTGCCAGCAGTGTGGAGCAGGGAGGCTCTTTTAATGAAAAACTGTTTTTT
>13|-|TRBJ2-3|-|TRBV11-3
CASGQDSTDTQYF
TGTGCCAGCGGGCAGGATAGCACAGATACGCAGTATTTT
>11|-|TRBJ2-2|-|TRBV28
CASLNTGELFF
TGTGCCAGCCTTAACACCGGGGAGCTGTTTTTT
>14|few|TRBJ2-7|-|TRBV30
CAWSVGSGSYEQYF
TGTGCCTGGAGTGTTGGTAGCGGATCCTACGAGCAGTACTTC
>18|-|TRBJ2-3|-|TRBV14
CASSQDDSEGLLGDTQYF
TGTGCCAGCAGCCAAGATGATTCAGAGGGACTCCTCGGAGATACGCAGTATTTT
>17|-|TRBJ2-1|TRBD2|TRBV19
CASSHTSLAGLQNEQFF
TGTGCCAGTAGCCATACCTCACTAGCGGGGTTACAGAATGAGCAGTTCTTC
>13|few|TRBJ2-1|TRBD2|TRBV10-3
CAISGGREDEQFF
TGTGCCATCAGTGGGGGACGGGAGGATGAGCAGTTCTTC
>14|-|TRBJ1-1|-|TRBV19
CASSIGGQNTEAFF
TGTGCCAGTAGTATAGGGGGACAGAACACTGAAGCTTTCTTT
>16|-|TRBJ1-3|-|TRBV6-5
CASSYSSWYSGNTIYF
TGTGCCAGCAGTTACTCTAGTTGGTACTCTGGAAACACCATATATTTT
>11|-|TRBJ1-1|-|TRBV7-9
CASRQNTEAFF
TGTGCCAGCAGACAGAACACTGAAGCTTTCTTT
>13|-|TRBJ2-1|-|TRBV9
CASSVGGGSEQFF
TGTGCCAGCAGCGTAGGTGGGGGGAGTGAGCAGTTCTTC
>15|-|TRBJ1-2|TRBD1|TRBV4-3
CASSQEQGADYGYTF
TGCGCCAGCAGCCAAGAACAGGGGGCGGACTATGGCTACACCTTC
>15|-|TRBJ2-5|-|TRBV21-1
CASSKEAGDQETQYF
TGTGCCAGCAGCAAAGAAGCGGGGGATCAAGAGACCCAGTACTTC
>17|-|TRBJ2-1|TRBD2|TRBV5-1
CASSRGEGGSTHNEQFF
TGCGCCAGCAGCCGAGGGGAGGGCGGGAGTACCCACAATGAGCAGTTCTTC
>16|-|TRBJ2-2|TRBD2|TRBV6-5
CASSYRLAENTGELFF
TGTGCCAGCAGTTACAGGCTAGCGGAGAACACCGGGGAGCTGTTTTTT
>16|-|TRBJ1-4|-|TRBV3-1/TRBV3-2
CASSPDGAGSNEKLFF
TGTGCCAGCAGCCCAGATGGGGCAGGGTCTAATGAAAAACTGTTTTTT
>14|-|TRBJ2-1|-|TRBV6-5
CASSPGMGFNEQFF
TGTGCCAGCAGTCCGGGTATGGGTTTCAATGAGCAGTTCTTC
>15|-|TRBJ1-1|-|TRBV18
CASSPIGGMNTEAFF
TGTGCCAGCTCACCTATCGGAGGCATGAACACTGAAGCTTTCTTT
>14|-|TRBJ2-3|-|TRBV6-5
CASSYSSVPDTQYF
TGTGCCAGCAGTTACTCGAGTGTCCCAGATACGCAGTATTTT
>15|-|TRBJ1-2|-|TRBV2
CASRLTSSLNYGYTF
TGTGCCAGCAGGCTAACTTCGAGCCTTAACTATGGCTACACCTTC
>16|once|TRBJ1-1|TRBD1|TRBV18
CASSKGQGSLNTEAFF
TGTGCCAGCTCAAAGGGACAGGGGTCTTTGAACACTGAAGCTTTCTTT
>13|-|TRBJ2-3|-|TRBV6-5
CASSYRLSDTQYF
TGTGCCAGCAGTTATCGCCTATCGGATACGCAGTATTTT
>16|-|TRBJ1-2|TRBD1|TRBV11-2
CASSSGPGQGASGYTF
TGTGCCAGCAGCTCGGGACCGGGACAGGGGGCGAGTGGCTACACCTTC
>16|once|TRBJ2-3|TRBD2|TRBV5-1
CASSLDSGGGTDTQYF
TGCGCCAGCAGCTTAGATAGCGGGGGGGGCACAGATACGCAGTATTTT
>16|-|TRBJ1-1|TRBD1|TRBV6-6
CASSYSNRVPGTVRLF
TGTGCCAGCAGTTACTCGAATAGGGTTCCAGGGACAGTACGGCTCTTT
>15|-|TRBJ1-4|-|TRBV5-1
CASSLMSGDWEKLFF
TGCGCCAGCAGCTTAATGTCGGGGGATTGGGAAAAACTGTTTTTT
>12|-|TRBJ2-7|TRBD2|TRBV19
CATQRGEYEQYF
TGTGCGACACAGCGGGGGGAGTACGAGCAGTACTTC
>14|-|TRBJ2-5|TRBD1|TRBV7-3
CASSLQGGPETQYF
TGTGCCAGCAGTTTACAGGGGGGCCCAGAGACCCAGTACTTC
>17|-|TRBJ2-3|TRBD2|TRBV19
CASSIRLAGATTDTQYF
TGTGCCAGTAGTATTCGGCTAGCGGGGGCAACCACAGATACGCAGTATTTT
>15|-|TRBJ1-4|TRBD1|TRBV27
CASSLSGQGGEKLFF
TGTGCCAGCAGTTTATCGGGACAGGGGGGTGAAAAACTGTTTTTT
>14|-|TRBJ1-5|-|TRBV7-2
CASSSTVFNQPQHF
TGTGCCAGCAGCTCGACAGTCTTTAACCAGCCCCAGCATTTT
>16|-|TRBJ1-1|-|TRBV6-5
CASSYQKPDMNTEAFF
TGTGCCAGCAGTTACCAAAAGCCAGACATGAACACTGAAGCTTTCTTT
>18|-|TRBJ2-1|TRBD2|TRBV7-2
CASRPTGTTGPIYNEQFF
TGTGCCAGCAGACCTACCGGGACTACCGGCCCAATTTACAATGAGCAGTTCTTC
>13|-|TRBJ1-2|-|TRBV19
CASSMQGSYGYTF
TGTGCCAGTAGTATGCAGGGTTCCTATGGCTACACCTTC
>14|-|TRBJ1-5|-|TRBV19
CASSPGSRNQPQHF
TGTGCCAGTAGTCCAGGGTCGCGCAATCAGCCCCAGCATTTT
>15|-|TRBJ2-3|TRBD1|TRBV6-4
CASSETGGSTDTQYF
TGTGCCAGCAGTGAGACAGGGGGAAGCACAGATACGCAGTATTTT
>14|-|TRBJ1-2|TRBD1|TRBV9
CASSSLEGADGYTF
TGTGCCAGCAGCTCACTGGAGGGGGCTGATGGCTACACCTTC
>15|-|TRBJ1-2|-|TRBV4-3
CASSQEGRSNYGYTF
TGCGCCAGCAGCCAAGAAGGCAGGTCTAACTATGGCTACACCTTC
>14|-|TRBJ1-5|-|TRBV7-9
CASSFAGSNQPQHF
TGTGCCAGCAGCTTCGCAGGATCAAATCAGCCCCAGCATTTT
>17|-|TRBJ2-6|-|TRBV10-1
CASSESISGSGANVLTF
TGCGCCAGCAGTGAGTCTATTAGCGGCTCTGGGGCCAACGTCCTGACTTTC
>15|-|TRBJ2-1|TRBD1|TRBV7-9
CASSLRDRGRDEQFF
TGTGCCAGCAGCCTCCGGGACAGGGGAAGAGATGAGCAGTTCTTC
>15|-|TRBJ1-3|TRBD1|TRBV6-6
CASNNQGASGNTIYF
TGTGCCAGCAATAACCAGGGGGCATCGGGAAACACCATATATTTT
>15|-|TRBJ1-6|-|TRBV25-1
CANRLFMRWYSPLHF
TGTGCCAACCGCCTGTTTATGCGCTGGTATTCACCCCTCCACTTT